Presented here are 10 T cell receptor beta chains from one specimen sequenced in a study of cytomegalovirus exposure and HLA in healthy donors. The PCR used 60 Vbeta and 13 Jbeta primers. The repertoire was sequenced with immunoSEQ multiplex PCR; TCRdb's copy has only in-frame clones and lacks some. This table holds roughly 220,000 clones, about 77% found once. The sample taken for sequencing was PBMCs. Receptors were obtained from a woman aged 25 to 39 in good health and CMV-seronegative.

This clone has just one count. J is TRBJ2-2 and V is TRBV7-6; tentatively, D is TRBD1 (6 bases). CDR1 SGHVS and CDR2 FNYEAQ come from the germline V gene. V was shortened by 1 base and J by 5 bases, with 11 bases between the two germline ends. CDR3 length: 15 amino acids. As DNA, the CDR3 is TGTGCCAGCAGCTTAGAATGGACAGTTACCGGGGAGCTGTTTTTT. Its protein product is CASSLEWTVTGELFF.

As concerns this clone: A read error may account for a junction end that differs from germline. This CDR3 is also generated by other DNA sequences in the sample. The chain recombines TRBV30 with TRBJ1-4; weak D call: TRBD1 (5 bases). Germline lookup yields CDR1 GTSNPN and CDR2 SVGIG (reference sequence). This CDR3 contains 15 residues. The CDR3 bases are TGCGCCTGGAGTGTTGGACTGGGAGGGGAAGAAAAACTGTTTTTT. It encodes CAWSVGLGGEEKLFF.

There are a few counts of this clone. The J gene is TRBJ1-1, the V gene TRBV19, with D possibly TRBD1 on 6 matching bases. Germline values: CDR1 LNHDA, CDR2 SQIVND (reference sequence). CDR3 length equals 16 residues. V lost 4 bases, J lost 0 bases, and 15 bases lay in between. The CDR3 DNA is TGTGCCAGTAGTAAGAGGTCAGGGGCCCTGAACACTGAAGCTTTCTTT. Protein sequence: CASSKRSGALNTEAFF. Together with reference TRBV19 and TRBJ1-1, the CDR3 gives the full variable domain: DGGITQSPKYLFRKEGQNVTLSCEQNLNHDAMYWYRQDPGQGLRLIYYSQIVNDFQKGDIAEGYSVSREKKESFPLTVTSAQKNPTAFYLCASSKRSGALNTEAFFGQGTRLTVV.

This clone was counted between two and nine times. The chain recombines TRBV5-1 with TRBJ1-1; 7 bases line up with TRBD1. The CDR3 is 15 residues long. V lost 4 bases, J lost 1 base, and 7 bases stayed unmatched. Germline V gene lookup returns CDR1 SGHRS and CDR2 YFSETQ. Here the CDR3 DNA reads TGCGCCAGCAGCCCCCAGGGGGGTGAGAACACTGAAGCTTTCTTT. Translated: CASSPQGGENTEAFF.

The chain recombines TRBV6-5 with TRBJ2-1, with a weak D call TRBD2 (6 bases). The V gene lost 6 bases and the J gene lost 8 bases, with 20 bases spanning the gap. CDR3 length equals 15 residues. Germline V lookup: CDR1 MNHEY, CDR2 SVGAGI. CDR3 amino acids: CASSPTGDTSHEQFF. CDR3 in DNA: TGTGCCAGCAGCCCAACGGGAGATACTTCACATGAGCAGTTCTTC.

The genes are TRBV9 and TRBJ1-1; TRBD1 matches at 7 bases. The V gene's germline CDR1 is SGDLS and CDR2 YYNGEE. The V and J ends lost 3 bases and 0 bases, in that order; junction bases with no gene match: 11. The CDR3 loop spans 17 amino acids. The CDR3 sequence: CASSGDSTSSLNTEAFF. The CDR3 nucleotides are TGTGCCAGCAGCGGGGACAGCACTTCCAGCCTGAACACTGAAGCTTTCTTT.

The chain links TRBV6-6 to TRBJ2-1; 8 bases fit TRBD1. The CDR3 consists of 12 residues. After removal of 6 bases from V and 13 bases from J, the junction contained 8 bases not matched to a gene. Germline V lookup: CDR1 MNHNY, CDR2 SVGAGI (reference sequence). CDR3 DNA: TGTGCCAGCAGATCCCCGGGACAGGACCAGTTCTTC. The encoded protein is CASRSPGQDQFF.

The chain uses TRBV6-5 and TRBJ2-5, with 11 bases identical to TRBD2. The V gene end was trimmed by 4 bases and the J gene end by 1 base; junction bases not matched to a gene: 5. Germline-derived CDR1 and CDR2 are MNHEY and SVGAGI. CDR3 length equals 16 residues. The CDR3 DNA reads TGTGCCAGCAGTTCCCCTAGCGGGAGGACCCAAGAGACCCAGTACTTC. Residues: CASSSPSGRTQETQYF.

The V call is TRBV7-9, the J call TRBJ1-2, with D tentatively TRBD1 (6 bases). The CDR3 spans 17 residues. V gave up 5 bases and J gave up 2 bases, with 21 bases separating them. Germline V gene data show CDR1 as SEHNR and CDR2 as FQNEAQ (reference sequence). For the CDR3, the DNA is TGTGCCAGCAGCCTAATTTATCCCGCAGGGGCCAACTATGGCTACACCTTC. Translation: CASSLIYPAGANYGYTF.

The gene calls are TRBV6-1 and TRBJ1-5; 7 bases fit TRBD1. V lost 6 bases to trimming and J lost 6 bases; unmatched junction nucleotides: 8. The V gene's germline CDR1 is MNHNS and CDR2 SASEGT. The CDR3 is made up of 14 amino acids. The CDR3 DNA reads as TGTGCCAGCAGCGGACCCGACAGGGCTCAGCCCCAGCATTTT. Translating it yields CASSGPDRAQPQHF.